A single sample gave rise to the 26 T cell receptor beta chains below, sequenced in a study of CXCR3-negative and CXCR3-positive naive CD8 T cells. In preparing the TRB cDNA libraries, 5' RACE with UMI labels was used. TCRdb re-analyzed the 5' RACE reads; it lists each CDR3 protein once, without DNA. This table holds over 80,000 distinct CDR3 sequences. Sequenced input: naive CXCR3- CD8+ T cells from blood. Subset of the sample: CD45RO-CCR7+CD27+CD95- naive CD8+ T cells lacking CXCR3 (TNR3-). The receptors here all came from a human donor in good health. Some clones in this sample may be carry-over from other donors' samples.

This sequence joins TRBV5-1 and TRBJ2-7. Germline V gene data show CDR1 as SGHRS and CDR2 as YFSETQ. This CDR3 has 13 residues. This CDR3 is CASSLGRANEQYF.

The V gene is TRBV29-1, the J gene TRBJ2-3; TCRdb lists TRBD1, though no DNA is available to test this call. Per the germline V gene, CDR1 is SQVTM and CDR2 is ANQGSEA. This CDR3 is 13 amino acids long. The CDR3 region is CSAPGTDTDTQYF.

The CDR3 sequence: CASSTSDRGNQPQHF. The chain uses TRBV12-3 or TRBV12-4 and TRBJ1-5; TCRdb indicates TRBD1, and absent DNA this call remains unverified. CDR3 length equals 15 residues.

The rearrangement uses TRBV15 and TRBJ2-1. The CDR3 runs 13 residues. Per the germline V gene, CDR1 is LNHNV and CDR2 is YYDKDF (reference sequence). The CDR3 protein is CATSRGLGDEQFF. The whole variable domain, filled in from reference TRBV15 and TRBJ2-1, reads DAMVIQNPRYQVTQFGKPVTLSCSQTLNHNVMYWYQQKSSQAPKLLFHYYDKDFNNEADTPDNFQSRRPNTSFCFLDIRSPGLGDTAMYLCATSRGLGDEQFFGPGTRLTVL.

This chain uses TRBV7-9 with TRBJ2-1; TCRdb reports TRBD1, a call that lacks DNA to check it against. The CDR3 contains 14 residues. The germline V gene encodes CDR1 SEHNR and CDR2 FQNEAQ (reference sequence). The CDR3 is CASSGDRINNEQFF.

V and J are TRBV12-3 or TRBV12-4 and TRBJ2-1; TCRdb calls TRBD1, which cannot be checked without DNA. This CDR3 contains 15 residues. The CDR3 protein is CASRPPSRGKNEQFF.

The chain is built from TRBV5-6 and TRBJ2-7; TCRdb's D gene call, TRBD1, goes unchecked for lack of DNA. This CDR3 comprises 14 residues. CDR1 and CDR2 from the germline V gene are SGHDT and YYEEEE. The CDR3 here is CASSPGGSLYEQYF.

V usage is TRBV19 and J usage is TRBJ2-1; with no DNA, the TCRdb D assignment of TRBD1 cannot be verified. The germline CDR1 and CDR2 sequences are LNHDA and SQIVND (reference sequence). The length of the CDR3 is 16 residues. CDR3 in amino acids: CASSIDQGTVYNEQFF. The full variable domain, its missing parts supplied by reference TRBV19 and TRBJ2-1, is DGGITQSPKYLFRKEGQNVTLSCEQNLNHDAMYWYRQDPGQGLRLIYYSQIVNDFQKGDIAEGYSVSREKKESFPLTVTSAQKNPTAFYLCASSIDQGTVYNEQFFGPGTRLTVL.

The V gene is TRBV29-1, the J gene TRBJ2-7; TCRdb designates TRBD1, a call that cannot be tested without DNA. Germline V gene lookup returns CDR1 SQVTM and CDR2 ANQGSEA. This CDR3 comprises 13 residues. The CDR3: CSVATIWTDEQYF.

J is TRBJ2-2 and V is TRBV27; the D gene TCRdb calls, TRBD1, cannot be checked with no DNA. The germline gives CDR1 MNHEY, CDR2 SMNVEV (reference sequence). The CDR3 covers 16 residues. The CDR3 is CASSLSGTGMVGELFF.

J is TRBJ2-1 and V is TRBV7-7; TCRdb indicates TRBD1, and absent DNA this call remains unverified. CDR1 SSHAT and CDR2 FNYEAQ come from the germline V gene (reference sequence). The CDR3 spans 15 residues. Here the CDR3 reads CASSPDRGGDNEQFF. Using reference TRBV7-7 and TRBJ2-1 for the parts outside the CDR3, the full variable domain is GAGVSQSPRYKVTKRGQDVTLRCDPISSHATLYWYQQALGQGPEFLTYFNYEAQPDKSGLPSDRFSAERPEGSISTLTIQRTEQRDSAMYRCASSPDRGGDNEQFFGPGTRLTVL.

The rearrangement links TRBV4-2 to TRBJ2-7; as DNA is missing, the TRBD2 call by TCRdb cannot be tested. The length of the CDR3 is 14 residues. The germline CDR1 and CDR2 sequences are LGHNA and YNFKEQ. The CDR3 is CASSQDGLANEQYF.

This chain links TRBV12-3 or TRBV12-4 with TRBJ1-5. This CDR3 comprises 15 residues. Here the CDR3 reads CASSFFGMGNQPQHF.

The chain has TRBV4-2 and TRBJ2-7; TCRdb picks TRBD2, but there is no DNA to check that call. This CDR3 is 15 amino acids long. The germline CDR1 and CDR2 sequences are LGHNA and YNFKEQ. The chain's CDR3 is CASSQAILATSEQYF.

This chain uses TRBV3-1 with TRBJ2-1. Germline-derived CDR1 and CDR2 are LGHDT and YNNKEL (reference sequence). CDR3 length: 15 residues. CDR3: CASSQTPSSYNEQFF.

J is TRBJ2-7 and V is TRBV20-1; without DNA, the TCRdb call of TRBD2 cannot be checked. This CDR3 region has 13 residues. The germline CDR1 and CDR2 sequences are DFQATT and SNEGSKA (reference sequence). CDR3 loop: CSAAGAGFYEQYF.

The genes are TRBV6-2 or TRBV6-3 and TRBJ2-1. Per the germline V gene, CDR1 is MNHEY and CDR2 is SVGEGT. There are 13 residues in the CDR3. The CDR3 reads CASSHGPYNEQFF.

CDR3: CSVVVGTGELFF. The J gene is TRBJ2-2, the V gene TRBV29-1. The CDR3 is 12 residues long. The germline V gene encodes CDR1 SQVTM and CDR2 ANQGSEA.

The chain uses TRBV20-1 and TRBJ2-1; absent DNA, TCRdb's TRBD2 call cannot be checked. The germline V gene encodes CDR1 DFQATT and CDR2 SNEGSKA (reference sequence). The CDR3 is 16 amino acids. Here the CDR3 reads CSARGYGTSGNNEQFF.

This sequence joins TRBV5-1 and TRBJ2-7; TCRdb indicates TRBD1, and absent DNA this call remains unverified. CDR3 size: 15 residues. Germline assignment: CDR1 SGHRS and CDR2 YFSETQ. The CDR3 sequence: CASSLDPQGSYEQYF.

J is TRBJ2-2 and V is TRBV25-1. Germline-derived CDR1 and CDR2 are MGHDK and SYGVNS. The CDR3 is 12 residues long. The CDR3 is CASSYLKGELFF.

The rearrangement links TRBV12-3 or TRBV12-4 to TRBJ2-5; the D call from TCRdb, TRBD1, cannot be confirmed without DNA. CDR3 size: 11 residues. The CDR3 loop reads CASSTGETQYF.

The chain uses TRBV14 and TRBJ2-7. CDR1 and CDR2 from the germline V gene are SGHDN and FVKESK. This CDR3 region has 12 residues. The CDR3 here is CASSQGVYEQYF.

This chain joins TRBV12-3 or TRBV12-4 and TRBJ2-5. The length of the CDR3 is 15 residues. The CDR3 spells CASSFTLQQQETQYF.

The V and J genes are TRBV6-2 or TRBV6-3 and TRBJ2-1; TCRdb proposes TRBD1, but this gene call is untestable without DNA. Germline V lookup: CDR1 MNHEY, CDR2 SVGEGT. The CDR3 is 19 residues long. This CDR3 reads CASSTHETGTASTYNEQFF.

The chain has TRBV13 and TRBJ2-7. The germline V gene encodes CDR1 PRHDT and CDR2 FYEKMQ (reference sequence). The CDR3 consists of 12 residues. CDR3 residues: CASSYYSYEQYF.